The 26 T cell receptor beta chains in this list originate from one sample, sequenced in a study of T cell responses to AZD1222 COVID-19 vaccine. Some clones are missing from TCRdb's copy, which holds only in-frame ones; the method was immunoSEQ multiplex PCR. The repertoire holds 75,000 to 85,000 clones, with roughly 89% as singletons. Sequencing was performed on peripheral blood, taken 28 days after the second AZD1222 dose. The receptors stem from an adult who received the AZD1222 COVID-19 vaccine.

The J gene is TRBJ1-4, the V gene TRBV28, with no clear D. CDR3 length: 14 residues. The germline V gene has CDR1 MDHEN and CDR2 SYDVKM. Trimming took 3 bases from V and 4 from J, leaving 9 bases between them. The CDR3 DNA follows: TGTGCCAGCAGTTTTGGGCAGTATAATGAAAAACTGTTTTTT. It yields the protein CASSFGQYNEKLFF.

J is TRBJ1-4 and V is TRBV7-2; D is uncertain. Trimming stripped 5 bases from V and 3 bases from J, with 13 bases between. The CDR3 covers 15 residues. Germline CDR1 and CDR2: SGHTA and FQGNSA. The CDR3 loop is CASSPHVLPNEKLFF. The CDR3 DNA sequence: TGTGCCAGCAGCCCCCACGTGCTCCCTAATGAAAAACTGTTTTTT. The whole variable domain, filled in from reference TRBV7-2 and TRBJ1-4, reads GAGVSQSPSNKVTEKGKDVELRCDPISGHTALYWYRQSLGQGLEFLIYFQGNSAPDKSGLPSDRFSAERTGGSVSTLTIQRTQQEDSAVYLCASSPHVLPNEKLFFGSGTQLSVL.

The chain is built from TRBV6-6 and TRBJ2-5; the match to TRBD2 covers 15 bases. CDR3 length: 18 residues. Germline values: CDR1 MNHNY, CDR2 SVGAGI (reference sequence). Trimming took 5 bases from V and 5 from J; bases not matched to a gene: 12. The CDR3 region has the DNA TGTGCCAGCAGTCGACTCAACTCGGGACTAGCGGGGGGTGAGACCCAGTACTTC. Its protein is CASSRLNSGLAGGETQYF.

J is TRBJ2-3 and V is TRBV7-2, with 8 positions matching TRBD2. The V and J ends lost 5 bases and 4 bases, in that order; junction bases with no gene match: 5. Germline CDR1 and CDR2: SGHTA and FQGNSA. The CDR3 has 14 residues. In DNA, the CDR3 is TGTGCCAGCAGCCCCGGGGGGGCTTCAGATACGCAGTATTTT. Protein product: CASSPGGASDTQYF.

The V call is TRBV7-2, the J call TRBJ2-1; no firm D call. Trimming took 7 bases from V and 0 from J, leaving 7 bases between them. The germline CDR1 and CDR2 sequences are SGHTA and FQGNSA. The CDR3 is 13 residues long. The CDR3 sequence: CASNGDSYNEQFF. The CDR3, as DNA: TGTGCCAGCAACGGAGACTCCTACAATGAGCAGTTCTTC.

V is TRBV21-1 and J is TRBJ2-5; the D call of TRBD2 is as the table states it, not checked on the DNA. TRBV21-1 is a known pseudogene. This CDR3 has 13 amino acids. The CDR3 is CASRPSAEETQYF. The CDR3 DNA is TGTGCCAGCAGACCGAGTGCTGAAGAGACCCAGTACTTC.

The V and J genes are TRBV6-4 and TRBJ2-2; a weak D match, TRBD2 (6 bases). V lost 2 bases, J lost 6 bases, and 13 bases lay in between. Germline CDR1 reads MRHNA; CDR2 reads SNTAGT. CDR3 length: 15 residues. The CDR3 sequence: CASSDERRGPGELFF. In nucleotides, the CDR3 is TGTGCCAGCAGTGACGAGCGGAGGGGACCCGGGGAGCTGTTTTTT.

The rearrangement uses TRBV6-2 or TRBV6-3 and TRBJ1-2, with no clear D. Between the trimmed V and J ends, which lost 0 bases and 7 bases, there was a span of 12 bases. Germline CDR1 reads MNHEY; CDR2 reads SVGEGT. The CDR3 consists of 14 residues. CDR3 amino acids: CASSYSRGVRGYTF. CDR3 in DNA: TGTGCCAGCAGTTACTCCCGGGGAGTTCGTGGCTACACCTTC.

The chain links TRBV9 to TRBJ1-1; 9 nucleotides align to TRBD1. The germline CDR1 and CDR2 sequences are SGDLS and YYNGEE. The CDR3 extends over 15 amino acids. The V segment lost 3 bases and the J segment 4 bases; nucleotides outside the gene matches: 7. The CDR3 nucleotides are TGTGCCAGCAGCGAACCACAGGGGGCGATCACTGAAGCTTTCTTT. This translates into CASSEPQGAITEAFF.

The genes are TRBV28 and TRBJ1-6; weak D call: TRBD1 (6 bases). Germline V gene sequence: CDR1 MDHEN, CDR2 SYDVKM. Trimming took off 7 bases at V and 6 bases at J, with 13 bases between the two ends. The CDR3 consists of 14 residues. The DNA for the CDR3 is TGTGCCAGCAACCCGGGACAAGGTAATTCACCCCTCCACTTT. Translating it yields CASNPGQGNSPLHF.

This clone was picked up a small number of times. This rearrangement joins TRBV19 to TRBJ1-5; 9 positions agree with TRBD1. V was clipped by 6 bases and J by 2 bases; unmatched bases: 5. In germline, CDR1 is LNHDA, CDR2 SQIVND (reference sequence). The CDR3 is made up of 15 amino acids. The CDR3 protein is CASSPDRGRNQPQHF. The CDR3 bases are TGTGCCAGTAGCCCGGACAGGGGACGCAATCAGCCCCAGCATTTT.

The chain joins TRBV19 to TRBJ1-1; no clear D gene. The CDR3 contains 13 residues. V lost 7 bases and J lost 4, with 13 bases in between. Germline V gene data show CDR1 as LNHDA and CDR2 as SQIVND (reference sequence). The CDR3 protein is CASTLTEVTEAFF. The DNA of the CDR3 is TGTGCCAGTACCCTCACCGAGGTCACTGAAGCTTTCTTT.

The rearrangement links TRBV19 to TRBJ2-7; TRBD2 aligns across 10 bases. The CDR3 runs 16 residues. CDR1 is LNHDA, CDR2 SQIVND, per germline (reference sequence). V shed 5 bases, J shed 7 bases, and the junction held 14 bases outside the gene matches. CDR3 sequence: CASSSPRASGGGEQYF. The CDR3 region has the DNA TGTGCCAGTAGTTCCCCGCGAGCTAGCGGGGGTGGTGAGCAGTACTTC.

CDR3 nucleotide sequence: TGTGCCAGCAGCTTGATGGTTGGGACAGGGATCAATCAGCCCCAGCATTTT. It codes for CASSLMVGTGINQPQHF. V is TRBV5-6 and J is TRBJ1-5; 9 nucleotides match TRBD1. Germline loops: CDR1 SGHDT, CDR2 YYEEEE. The CDR3 is made up of 17 amino acids. V trimming: 1 base; J trimming: 3 bases; junction bases outside the gene matches: 8.

The chain combines TRBV3-1 (or the pseudogene TRBV3-2) with TRBJ2-7; D remains unclear. This CDR3 is 15 amino acids long. Trimming removed 0 bases from V and 0 bases from J, with 9 bases in between. Germline CDR1 is LGHDT and CDR2 is YNNKEL (reference sequence). The CDR3 DNA reads as TGTGCCAGCAGCCAAGAGACACGGTTCTCCTACGAGCAGTACTTC. As protein: CASSQETRFSYEQYF.

The rearrangement uses TRBV27 and TRBJ2-7; a weak D match, TRBD2 (6 bases). Trimming stripped 0 bases from V and 4 bases from J, with 10 bases between. Germline loops: CDR1 MNHEY, CDR2 SMNVEV (reference sequence). The CDR3 has 14 amino acids. Here the CDR3 reads CASSLSHGRYEQYF. CDR3 DNA: TGTGCCAGCAGTTTATCCCATGGGAGGTACGAGCAGTACTTC.

The rearrangement uses TRBV5-5 and TRBJ1-3, with a possible D match to TRBD1 (6 bases). Germline lookup yields CDR1 SGHKS and CDR2 YYEKEE (reference sequence). Trimming stripped 0 bases from V and 2 bases from J, with 9 bases between. CDR3 length equals 15 residues. The CDR3 protein is CASSLVGQPGNTIYF. In nucleotides, the CDR3 is TGTGCCAGCAGCTTGGTTGGACAGCCTGGAAACACCATATATTTT. Variable domain in full (rest from reference TRBV5-5 and TRBJ1-3): DAGVTQSPTHLIKTRGQQVTLRCSPISGHKSVSWYQQVLGQGPQFIFQYYEKEERGRGNFPDRFSARQFPNYSSELNVNALLLGDSALYLCASSLVGQPGNTIYFGEGSWLTVV.

This chain connects TRBV27 to TRBJ2-2, with D possibly being TRBD1 (5 bases). The germline V gene encodes CDR1 MNHEY and CDR2 SMNVEV (reference sequence). This CDR3 has 16 amino acids. The ends were cut back, 1 base at V and 6 bases at J, with 15 bases in the middle. The CDR3 loop reads CASSLYAATRAGELFF. The DNA of the CDR3 is TGTGCCAGCAGTTTATATGCAGCCACCAGGGCCGGGGAGCTGTTTTTT.

The J gene is TRBJ1-5, the V gene TRBV30, with a possible D match to TRBD1 (5 bases). CDR1 GTSNPN and CDR2 SVGIG come from the germline V gene (reference sequence). V lost 0 bases, J lost 3 bases, and 12 bases lay in between. The CDR3 loop spans 15 amino acids. The CDR3 coding sequence is TGTGCCTGGAGTGTTGGACAAGCCTTCAATCAGCCCCAGCATTTT. This sequence encodes CAWSVGQAFNQPQHF.

V and J are TRBV13 and TRBJ2-3, with TRBD1 matching over 7 bases. V shed 5 bases and J 0 bases; nucleotides not matched to a gene: 5. The germline V gene encodes CDR1 PRHDT and CDR2 FYEKMQ (reference sequence). The CDR3 extends over 15 amino acids. CDR3 loop: CASSPDRDSTDTQYF. DNA for the CDR3: TGTGCCAGCAGCCCCGACAGGGACAGCACAGATACGCAGTATTTT.

J is TRBJ1-1 and V is TRBV7-2, with 8 bases aligning to TRBD1. Germline trimming cut 5 bases from V and 0 bases from J; bases unmatched to any gene: 8. This CDR3 has 16 amino acids. In germline, CDR1 is SGHTA, CDR2 FQGNSA. In DNA form, the CDR3 reads TGTGCCAGCAGCGACGGGACAGGCTTCATGAACACTGAAGCTTTCTTT. Its translation is CASSDGTGFMNTEAFF.

This clone was recorded once. The chain couples TRBV12-5 to TRBJ2-7; 10 bases are a match to TRBD2. V lost 1 base, J lost 9 bases, and 18 bases stayed unmatched. Germline lookup yields CDR1 LGHNT and CDR2 FRNRAP. The CDR3 totals 18 residues. The CDR3 protein is CASGLDNPSGLATFGQYF. The DNA for the CDR3 is TGTGCTAGTGGTTTGGACAATCCCTCGGGACTAGCGACATTCGGGCAGTACTTC.

A single count supports this clone. CDR3 region: CASSLSGQERNTIYF. The CDR3 coding sequence is TGTGCCAGCAGCTTATCGGGACAGGAGAGAAACACCATATATTTT. J is TRBJ1-3 and V is TRBV7-6, with 8 bases lining up with TRBD1. The CDR3 has 15 residues. CDR1 is SGHVS and CDR2 is FNYEAQ in the germline V gene. V dropped 2 bases and J dropped 5; count of bases not matched to a gene: 5.

J is TRBJ2-5 and V is TRBV28; the D gene is possibly TRBD2 (6 bases). Trimming left V 7 bases short and J 2 bases short, with 11 bases between. Germline V gene lookup returns CDR1 MDHEN and CDR2 SYDVKM. CDR3 length: 13 amino acids. This chain's CDR3 is CASTLGGQETQYF. CDR3 in DNA: TGTGCCAGCACCCTGGGGGGTCAAGAGACCCAGTACTTC.

The CDR3 nucleotides are TGTGCCATCAGTCCAACGGACAGGGGTGAAAAACTGTTTTTT. Protein sequence: CAISPTDRGEKLFF. This chain joins TRBV10-3 and TRBJ1-4; TRBD1 matches 9 bases. CDR1 is ENHRY, CDR2 SYGVKD, per germline. V shed 5 bases, J shed 7 bases, and the junction held 5 bases outside the gene matches. CDR3 length equals 14 residues.

J is TRBJ1-5 and V is TRBV3-1 (or the pseudogene TRBV3-2); D is ambiguous. Trimming left V 2 bases short and J 8 bases short, with 16 bases between. Germline V lookup: CDR1 LGHDT, CDR2 YNNKEL (reference sequence). The CDR3 covers 15 residues. The chain's CDR3 is CASSQFLIGEEPQHF. CDR3 nucleotides: TGTGCCAGCAGCCAATTCCTTATCGGGGAGGAGCCCCAGCATTTT.